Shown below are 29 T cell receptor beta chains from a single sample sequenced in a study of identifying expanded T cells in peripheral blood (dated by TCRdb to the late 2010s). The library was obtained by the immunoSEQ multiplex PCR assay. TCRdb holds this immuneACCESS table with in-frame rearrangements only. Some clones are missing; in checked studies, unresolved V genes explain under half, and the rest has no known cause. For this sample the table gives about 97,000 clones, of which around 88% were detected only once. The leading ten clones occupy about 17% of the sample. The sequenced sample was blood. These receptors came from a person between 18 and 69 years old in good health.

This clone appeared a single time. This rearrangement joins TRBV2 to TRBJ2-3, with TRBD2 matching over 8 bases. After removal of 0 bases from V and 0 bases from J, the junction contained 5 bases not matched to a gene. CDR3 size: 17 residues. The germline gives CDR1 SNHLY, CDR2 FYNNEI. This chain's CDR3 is CASSEAPIAGSTDTQYF. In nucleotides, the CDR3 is TGTGCCAGCAGTGAAGCGCCGATAGCGGGGAGCACAGATACGCAGTATTTT.

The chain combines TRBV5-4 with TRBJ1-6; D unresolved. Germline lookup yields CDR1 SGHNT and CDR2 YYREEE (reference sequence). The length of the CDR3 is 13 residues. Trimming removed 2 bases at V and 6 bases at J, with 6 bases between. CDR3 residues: CASSLKGNSPLHF. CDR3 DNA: TGTGCCAGCAGCTTAAAGGGTAATTCACCCCTCCACTTT.

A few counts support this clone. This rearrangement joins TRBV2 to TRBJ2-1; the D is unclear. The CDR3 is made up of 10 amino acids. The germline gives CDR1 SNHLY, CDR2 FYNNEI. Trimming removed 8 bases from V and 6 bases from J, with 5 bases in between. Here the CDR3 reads CASGRNEQFF. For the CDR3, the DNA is TGTGCCAGCGGTCGCAATGAGCAGTTCTTC.

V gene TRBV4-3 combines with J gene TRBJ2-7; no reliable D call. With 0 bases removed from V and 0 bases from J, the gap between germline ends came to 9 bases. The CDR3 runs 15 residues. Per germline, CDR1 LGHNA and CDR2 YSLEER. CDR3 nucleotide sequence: TGCGCCAGCAGCCAAGAAAAATTAAGCTCCTACGAGCAGTACTTC. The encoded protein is CASSQEKLSSYEQYF.

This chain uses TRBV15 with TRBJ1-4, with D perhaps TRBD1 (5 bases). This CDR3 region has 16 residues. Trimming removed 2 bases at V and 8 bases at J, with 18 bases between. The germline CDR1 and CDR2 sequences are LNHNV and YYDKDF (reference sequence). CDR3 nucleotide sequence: TGTGCCACCAGCAGATCGCTGGGTACAGGAGGCGAAAAACTGTTTTTT. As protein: CATSRSLGTGGEKLFF.

CDR3: CASSFEFGGAGETQYF. The CDR3 region has the DNA TGTGCCAGCAGCTTTGAGTTCGGGGGGGCGGGAGAGACCCAGTACTTC. The chain joins TRBV11-2 to TRBJ2-5; 8 bases fit TRBD2. CDR1 and CDR2 (germline): SGHAT, FQNNGV. This CDR3 has 16 amino acids. The junction had 10 bases not matched to a gene; V was cut back by 3 bases and J by 4 bases.

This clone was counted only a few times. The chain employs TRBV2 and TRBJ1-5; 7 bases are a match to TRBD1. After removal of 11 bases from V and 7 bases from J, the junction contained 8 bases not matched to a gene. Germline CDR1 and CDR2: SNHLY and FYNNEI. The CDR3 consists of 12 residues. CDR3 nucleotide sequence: TGTGCCGGGGGACAGCGGGACCAGCCCCAGCATTTT. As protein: CAGGQRDQPQHF.

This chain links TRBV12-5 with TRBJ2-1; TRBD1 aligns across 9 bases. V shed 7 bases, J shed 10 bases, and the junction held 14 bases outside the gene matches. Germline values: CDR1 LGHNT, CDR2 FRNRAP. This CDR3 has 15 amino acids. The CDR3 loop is CASAPPGGQGLEQFF. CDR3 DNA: TGTGCTAGTGCCCCTCCAGGGGGACAGGGATTGGAGCAGTTCTTC.

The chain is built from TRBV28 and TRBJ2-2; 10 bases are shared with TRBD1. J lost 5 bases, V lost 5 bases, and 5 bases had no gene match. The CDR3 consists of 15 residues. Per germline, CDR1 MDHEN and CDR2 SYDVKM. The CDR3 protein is CASSRQGAWTGELFF. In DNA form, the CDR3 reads TGTGCCAGCAGTCGACAGGGGGCTTGGACCGGGGAGCTGTTTTTT. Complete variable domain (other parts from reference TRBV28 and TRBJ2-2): DVKVTQSSRYLVKRTGEKVFLECVQDMDHENMFWYRQDPGLGLRLIYFSYDVKMKEKGDIPEGYSVSREKKERFSLILESASTNQTSMYLCASSRQGAWTGELFFGEGSRLTVL.

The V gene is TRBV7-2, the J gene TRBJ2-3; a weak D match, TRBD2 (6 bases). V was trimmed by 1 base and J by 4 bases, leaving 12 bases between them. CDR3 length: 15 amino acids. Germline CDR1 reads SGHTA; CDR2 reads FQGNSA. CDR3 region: CASSLGGSGPDTQYF. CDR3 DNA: TGTGCCAGCAGCTTAGGCGGAAGCGGGCCAGATACGCAGTATTTT.

The CDR3 nucleotides read TGTGCCACCAGCAGAGACAGGGGGCAGAGAAACACCATATATTTT. Translation: CATSRDRGQRNTIYF. This chain links TRBV15 with TRBJ1-3; 8 bases agree with TRBD1. Germline-derived CDR1 and CDR2 are LNHNV and YYDKDF (reference sequence). The CDR3 runs to 15 residues. Unmatched junction bases numbered 3, after V lost 0 bases and J lost 5 bases.

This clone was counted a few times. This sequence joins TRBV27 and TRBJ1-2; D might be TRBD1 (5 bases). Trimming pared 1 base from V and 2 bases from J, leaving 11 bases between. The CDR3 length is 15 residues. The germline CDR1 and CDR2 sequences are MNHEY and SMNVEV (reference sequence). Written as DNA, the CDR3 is TGTGCCAGCAGTTTATTCCAGGGATCGAACTATGGCTACACCTTC. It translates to CASSLFQGSNYGYTF.

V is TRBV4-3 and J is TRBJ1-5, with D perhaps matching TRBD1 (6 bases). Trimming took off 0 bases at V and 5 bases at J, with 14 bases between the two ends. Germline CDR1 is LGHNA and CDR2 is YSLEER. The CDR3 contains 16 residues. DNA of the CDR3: TGCGCCAGCAGCCAAGATTGGGGCAGGGGTGATCAGCCCCAGCATTTT. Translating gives CASSQDWGRGDQPQHF.

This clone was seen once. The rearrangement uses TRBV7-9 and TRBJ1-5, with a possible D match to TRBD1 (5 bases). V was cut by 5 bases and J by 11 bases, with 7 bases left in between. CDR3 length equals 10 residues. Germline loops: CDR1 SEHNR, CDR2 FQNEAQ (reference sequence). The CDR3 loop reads CASSPRAQHF. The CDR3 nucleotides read TGTGCCAGCAGCCCCAGGGCCCAGCATTTT.

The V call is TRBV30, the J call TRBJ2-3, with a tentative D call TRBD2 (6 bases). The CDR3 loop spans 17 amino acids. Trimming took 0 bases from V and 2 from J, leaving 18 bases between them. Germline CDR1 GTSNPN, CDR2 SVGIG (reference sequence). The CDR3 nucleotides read TGTGCCTGGAGTGTTTACGAGGCGGGGCGATACACAGATACGCAGTATTTT. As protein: CAWSVYEAGRYTDTQYF.

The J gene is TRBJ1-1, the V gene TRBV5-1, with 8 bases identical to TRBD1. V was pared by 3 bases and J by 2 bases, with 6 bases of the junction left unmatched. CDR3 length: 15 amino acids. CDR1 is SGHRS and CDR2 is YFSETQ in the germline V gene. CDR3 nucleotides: TGCGCCAGCAGCTCAGGACAGGGCGGAAACACTGAAGCTTTCTTT. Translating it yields CASSSGQGGNTEAFF.

The CDR3 is CASSLLAASYEQYF. CDR3 nucleotides: TGTGCCAGCAGTTTGTTAGCCGCCTCCTACGAGCAGTACTTC. The rearrangement joins TRBV28 to TRBJ2-7; no definite D call. Per the germline V gene, CDR1 is MDHEN and CDR2 is SYDVKM. V was clipped by 3 bases and J by 0 bases, with 9 bases between them. This CDR3 region has 14 residues.

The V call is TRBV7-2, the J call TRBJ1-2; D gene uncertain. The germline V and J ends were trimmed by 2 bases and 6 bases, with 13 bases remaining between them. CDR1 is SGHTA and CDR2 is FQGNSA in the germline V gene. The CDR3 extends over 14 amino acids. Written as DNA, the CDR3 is TGTGCCAGCAGCTTATCTGCAGAGGTCCATGGCTACACCTTC. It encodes CASSLSAEVHGYTF. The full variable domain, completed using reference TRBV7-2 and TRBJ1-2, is GAGVSQSPSNKVTEKGKDVELRCDPISGHTALYWYRQSLGQGLEFLIYFQGNSAPDKSGLPSDRFSAERTGGSVSTLTIQRTQQEDSAVYLCASSLSAEVHGYTFGSGTRLTVV.

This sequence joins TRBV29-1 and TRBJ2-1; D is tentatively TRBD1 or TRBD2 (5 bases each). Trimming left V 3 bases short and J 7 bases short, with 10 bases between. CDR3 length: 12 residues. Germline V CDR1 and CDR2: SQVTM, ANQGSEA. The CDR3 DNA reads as TGCAGCGTTGATCCAGGGAGAAATGAGCAGTTCTTC. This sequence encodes CSVDPGRNEQFF.

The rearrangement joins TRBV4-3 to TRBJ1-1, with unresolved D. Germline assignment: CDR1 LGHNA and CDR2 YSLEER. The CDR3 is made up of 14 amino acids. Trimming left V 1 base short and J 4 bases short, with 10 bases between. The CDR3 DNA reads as TGCGCCAGCAGCCAAGTCAGGCAGATCACTGAAGCTTTCTTT. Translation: CASSQVRQITEAFF.

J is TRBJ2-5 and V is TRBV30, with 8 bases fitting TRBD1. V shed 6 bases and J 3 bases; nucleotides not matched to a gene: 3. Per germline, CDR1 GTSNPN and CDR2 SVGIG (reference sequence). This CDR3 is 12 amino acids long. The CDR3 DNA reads TGTGCCTGCAACAGGGGGGAAGAGACCCAGTACTTC. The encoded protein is CACNRGEETQYF.

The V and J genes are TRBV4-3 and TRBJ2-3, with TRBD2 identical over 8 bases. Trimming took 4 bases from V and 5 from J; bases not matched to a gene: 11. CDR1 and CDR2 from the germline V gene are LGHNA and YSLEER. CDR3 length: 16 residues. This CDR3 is CASSPAGLDRIDTQYF. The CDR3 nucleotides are TGCGCCAGCAGCCCCGCGGGACTAGATAGGATAGATACGCAGTATTTT.

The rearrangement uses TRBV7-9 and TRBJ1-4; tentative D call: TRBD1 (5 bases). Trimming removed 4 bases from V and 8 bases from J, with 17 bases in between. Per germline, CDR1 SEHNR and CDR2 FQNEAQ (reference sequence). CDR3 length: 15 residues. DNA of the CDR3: TGTGCCAGCAGCTGGGGGGACTTCGAGGGGGAAAAACTGTTTTTT. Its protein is CASSWGDFEGEKLFF. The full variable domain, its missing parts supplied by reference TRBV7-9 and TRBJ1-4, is DTGVSQNPRHKITKRGQNVTFRCDPISEHNRLYWYRQTLGQGPEFLTYFQNEAQLEKSRLLSDRFSAERPKGSFSTLEIQRTEQGDSAMYLCASSWGDFEGEKLFFGSGTQLSVL.

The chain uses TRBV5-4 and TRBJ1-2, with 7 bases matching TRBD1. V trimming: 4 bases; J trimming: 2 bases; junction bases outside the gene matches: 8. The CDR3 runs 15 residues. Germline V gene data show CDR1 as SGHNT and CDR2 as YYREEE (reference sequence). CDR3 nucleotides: TGTGCCAGCAGCACAAGGACAGGCCTCAACTATGGCTACACCTTC. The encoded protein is CASSTRTGLNYGYTF.

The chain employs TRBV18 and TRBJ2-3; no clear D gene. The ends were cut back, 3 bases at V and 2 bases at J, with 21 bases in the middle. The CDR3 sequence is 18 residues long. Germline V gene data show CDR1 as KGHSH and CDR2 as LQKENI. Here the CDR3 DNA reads TGTGCCAGCTCACCCCCGGCGTCCGAACCCCAATTCACAGATACGCAGTATTTT. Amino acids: CASSPPASEPQFTDTQYF. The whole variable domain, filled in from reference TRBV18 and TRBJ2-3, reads NAGVMQNPRHLVRRRGQEARLRCSPMKGHSHVYWYRQLPEEGLKFMVYLQKENIIDESGMPKERFSAEFPKEGPSILRIQQVVRGDSAAYFCASSPPASEPQFTDTQYFGPGTRLTVL.

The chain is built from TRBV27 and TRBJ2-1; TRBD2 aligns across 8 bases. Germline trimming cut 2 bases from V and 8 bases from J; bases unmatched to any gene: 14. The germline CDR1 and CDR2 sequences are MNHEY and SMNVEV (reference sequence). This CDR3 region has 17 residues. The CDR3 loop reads CASSLGIAGLNRDEQFF. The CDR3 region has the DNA TGTGCCAGCAGTTTAGGAATAGCGGGGCTTAATAGGGATGAGCAGTTCTTC.

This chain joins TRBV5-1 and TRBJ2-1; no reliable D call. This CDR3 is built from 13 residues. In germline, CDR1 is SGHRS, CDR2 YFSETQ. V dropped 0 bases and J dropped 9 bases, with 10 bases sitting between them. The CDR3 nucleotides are TGCGCCAGCAGCTTGGAAGCAGCTGTTGAGCAGTTCTTC. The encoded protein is CASSLEAAVEQFF.

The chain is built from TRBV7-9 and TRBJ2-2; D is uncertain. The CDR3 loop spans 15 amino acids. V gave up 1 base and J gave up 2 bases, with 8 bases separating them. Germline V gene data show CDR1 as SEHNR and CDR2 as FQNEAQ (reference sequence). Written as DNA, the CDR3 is TGTGCCAGCAGCTTAGGGTGGCGTAACACCGGGGAGCTGTTTTTT. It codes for CASSLGWRNTGELFF.

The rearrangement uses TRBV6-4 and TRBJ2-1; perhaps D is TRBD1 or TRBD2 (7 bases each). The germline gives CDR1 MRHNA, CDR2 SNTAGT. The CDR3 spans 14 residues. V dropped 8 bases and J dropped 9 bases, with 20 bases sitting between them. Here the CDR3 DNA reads TGTGCCAGCTTATGCGGGGGCCCAGGGGGTGAGCAGTTCTTC. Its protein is CASLCGGPGGEQFF.